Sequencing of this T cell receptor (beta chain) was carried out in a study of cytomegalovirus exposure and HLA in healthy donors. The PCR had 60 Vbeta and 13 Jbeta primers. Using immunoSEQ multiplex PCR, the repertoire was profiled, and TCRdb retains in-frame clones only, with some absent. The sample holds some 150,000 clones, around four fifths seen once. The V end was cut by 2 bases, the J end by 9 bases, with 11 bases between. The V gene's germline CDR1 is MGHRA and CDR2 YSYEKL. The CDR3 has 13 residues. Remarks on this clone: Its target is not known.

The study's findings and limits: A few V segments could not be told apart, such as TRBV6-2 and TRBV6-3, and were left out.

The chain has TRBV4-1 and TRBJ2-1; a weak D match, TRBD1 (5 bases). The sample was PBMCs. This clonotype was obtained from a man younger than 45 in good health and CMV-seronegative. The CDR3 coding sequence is TGCGCCAGCAGCCAATCCCCAGGGATTGAGCAGTTCTTC. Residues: CASSQSPGIEQFF.